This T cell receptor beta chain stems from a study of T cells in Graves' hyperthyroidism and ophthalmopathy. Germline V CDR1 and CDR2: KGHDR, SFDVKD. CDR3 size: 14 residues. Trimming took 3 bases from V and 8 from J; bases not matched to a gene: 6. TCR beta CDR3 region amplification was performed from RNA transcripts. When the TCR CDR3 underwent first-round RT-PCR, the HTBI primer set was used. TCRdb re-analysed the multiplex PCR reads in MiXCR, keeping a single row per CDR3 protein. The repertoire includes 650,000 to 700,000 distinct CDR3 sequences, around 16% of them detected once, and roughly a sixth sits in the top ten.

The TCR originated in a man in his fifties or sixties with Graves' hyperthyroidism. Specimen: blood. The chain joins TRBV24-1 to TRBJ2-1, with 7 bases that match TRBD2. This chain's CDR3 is CATSDTYGRDEQFF. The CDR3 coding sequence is TGTGCCACCAGTGATACCTATGGGAGGGATGAGCAGTTCTTC.